This TCR beta chain is drawn from a study of post-analysis software for immune sequencing data. Study summary: There were relapsing-remitting, secondary progressive and progressive-relapsing multiple sclerosis among the disease courses included.

Study conclusions and caveats: Significantly lower normalized Chao1 diversity was seen in multiple sclerosis patients than in controls. Compared with controls, patients had more of about 5 TRBV segments, including TRBV5-6, TRBV5-1 and TRBV20-1.

As for this clonotype: Its antigen is unidentified.

The CDR3 consists of 15 residues. CDR1 and CDR2 from the germline V gene are LGHNA and YNFKEQ. With V trimmed by 3 bases and J by 2 bases, 4 bases remained unmatched. cDNA libraries of TCR beta carried unique molecular identifiers. T cells numbering about 0.85 to 10 million yielded around 500,000 cDNA molecules. TCRdb re-derived calls from the PCR reads in MiXCR, one entry per CDR3 protein. The data show about 820,000 distinct CDR3 sequences, 53% seen once. This clonotype was sampled from a girl under 18 with multiple sclerosis. Material for sequencing was blood. The V call is TRBV4-2, the J call TRBJ2-7, with 10 bases lining up with TRBD1. DNA of the CDR3: TGTGCCAGCAGCCACGCGGGACAGGGGCCCTACGAGCAGTACTTC. Residues: CASSHAGQGPYEQYF.